Each of the 30 T cell receptor beta chains below was sequenced from the same sample in a study of STAT3 mutations in large granular lymphocyte leukemia. Study results and limitations: Every T-LGLL patient had at least one immunodominant TCRbeta clonotype.

Using immunoSEQ multiplex PCR, the repertoire was profiled, and TCRdb retains in-frame clones only, with some absent. The sample has 20,000 or so clones; about 92% are singletons. The antigens these receptors bind are not known. The material sequenced was peripheral blood mononuclear cells. The receptors originated from a man aged 55 to 69 with T-cell large granular lymphocyte leukemia. Some clones in this sample may be carry-over from other donors' samples.

The rearrangement links TRBV5-1 to TRBJ2-2; D tentatively fits TRBD1 or TRBD2 (6 bases each). This CDR3 has 14 amino acids. V lost 7 bases and J 5 bases, leaving 15 bases between the germline ends. CDR1 and CDR2 from the germline V gene are SGHRS and YFSETQ. The CDR3 loop is CASGTIGGTGELFF. The CDR3 coding sequence is TGCGCCAGCGGAACTATAGGGGGGACCGGGGAGCTGTTTTTT.

This sequence joins TRBV14 and TRBJ1-2, with D maybe TRBD1 (5 bases). V shed 8 bases and J shed 5 bases, with 12 bases lying between them. The CDR3 extends over 12 amino acids. Looked up from germline, CDR1 is SGHDN and CDR2 is FVKESK. This CDR3 is CASGGAGYGYTF. In DNA form, the CDR3 reads TGTGCCAGCGGAGGGGCCGGATATGGCTACACCTTC. Full variable domain (remainder filled in from reference TRBV14 and TRBJ1-2): EAGVTQFPSHSVIEKGQTVTLRCDPISGHDNLYWYRRVMGKEIKFLLHFVKESKQDESGMPNNRFLAERTGGTYSTLKVQPAELEDSGVYFCASGGAGYGYTFGSGTRLTVV.

The genes are TRBV18 and TRBJ2-7; 7 nucleotides line up with TRBD2. The CDR3 is 14 residues long. V shed 6 bases and J 4 bases; nucleotides not matched to a gene: 9. Germline CDR1 is KGHSH and CDR2 is LQKENI. CDR3 sequence reads: CASSVVTSSYEQYF. CDR3 bases: TGTGCCAGCTCGGTAGTGACTAGCAGTTACGAGCAGTACTTC.

The chain recombines TRBV5-4 with TRBJ2-7; 9 bases fit TRBD2. The CDR3 extends over 15 amino acids. Germline V CDR1 and CDR2: SGHNT, YYREEE (reference sequence). V shed 3 bases and J 3 bases; nucleotides not matched to a gene: 7. CDR3 region: CASSSPRLAVYEQYF. In DNA, the CDR3 is TGTGCCAGCAGCTCCCCCCGACTAGCGGTCTACGAGCAGTACTTC.

This chain connects TRBV2 to TRBJ2-4; D possibly corresponds to TRBD1 (6 bases). V was shortened by 2 bases and J by 7 bases, with 9 bases between the two germline ends. CDR1 is SNHLY, CDR2 FYNNEI, per germline. CDR3 size: 13 residues. CDR3 nucleotides: TGTGCCAGCAGTGAACAGGGGATGAACATTCAGTACTTC. It encodes CASSEQGMNIQYF.

The chain is built from TRBV5-1 and TRBJ2-7, with 10 bases matching TRBD1. The germline gives CDR1 SGHRS, CDR2 YFSETQ. The length of the CDR3 is 15 residues. Losses at the gene ends were 5 bases for V and 5 bases for J; bases not matched to a gene: 10. Here the CDR3 reads CASRRNRDRGNEQYF. CDR3 DNA sequence: TGCGCCAGCAGGCGAAACCGGGACAGGGGCAACGAGCAGTACTTC.

The chain's CDR3 is CARWTSGTYEQYF. The CDR3 DNA is TGTGCCAGATGGACTAGCGGAACCTACGAGCAGTACTTC. The chain recombines TRBV30 with TRBJ2-7, with TRBD2 identical over 10 bases. This CDR3 spans 13 amino acids. Germline assignment: CDR1 GTSNPN and CDR2 SVGIG (reference sequence). Trimming at V came to 8 bases and at J to 2 bases, leaving 6 bases not matched to a gene.

This chain connects TRBV10-2 to TRBJ2-1; TRBD2 might be the D (5 bases). The CDR3 loop spans 13 amino acids. CDR1 is WSHSY and CDR2 is SAAADI in the germline V gene. V was cut by 3 bases and J by 9 bases, with 12 bases left in between. The CDR3: CASSDVRGGEQFF. The DNA of the CDR3 is TGCGCCAGCAGTGACGTCCGGGGTGGTGAGCAGTTCTTC.

The rearrangement joins TRBV6-6 to TRBJ1-1, with D perhaps matching TRBD1 (5 bases). The V end lost 7 bases, the J end lost 1 base, and 10 bases lay between the germline ends. Per the germline V gene, CDR1 is MNHNY and CDR2 is SVGAGI (reference sequence). The CDR3 spans 13 residues. The CDR3 spells CASTHGGNTEAFF. The CDR3 coding sequence is TGTGCCAGCACCCACGGGGGGAACACTGAAGCTTTCTTT.

The chain combines TRBV18 with TRBJ1-3; unclear D gene. Per the germline V gene, CDR1 is KGHSH and CDR2 is LQKENI. Trimming took 2 bases from V and 0 from J, leaving 8 bases between them. The CDR3 is 15 amino acids. CDR3 in amino acids: CASSPFRDSGNTIYF. CDR3 sequence (DNA): TGTGCCAGCTCACCATTCCGGGACTCTGGAAACACCATATATTTT.

The V and J genes are TRBV7-9 and TRBJ2-1; D unresolved. The length of the CDR3 is 14 residues. CDR1 is SEHNR and CDR2 is FQNEAQ in the germline V gene (reference sequence). Trimming removed 7 bases at V and 2 bases at J, with 12 bases between. CDR3 protein: CASTPGWTYNEQFF. The CDR3 DNA reads as TGTGCCAGCACCCCGGGTTGGACCTACAATGAGCAGTTCTTC.

The chain employs TRBV20-1 and TRBJ2-7, with D uncertain. Germline CDR1 DFQATT, CDR2 SNEGSKA (reference sequence). This CDR3 comprises 11 residues. The V and J ends lost 5 bases and 4 bases respectively, with 9 bases between them. The CDR3 is CSAPSGYEQYF. The CDR3 DNA reads TGCAGTGCTCCCAGTGGGTACGAGCAGTACTTC.

V gene TRBV25-1 combines with J gene TRBJ1-1; D is ambiguous. The germline V gene encodes CDR1 MGHDK and CDR2 SYGVNS. The V and J ends lost 2 bases and 0 bases respectively, with 13 bases between them. This CDR3 is built from 16 residues. The CDR3, as DNA: TGTGCCAGCAGTGAAACCCCGGGCGGGCTGAACACTGAAGCTTTCTTT. Amino acid sequence: CASSETPGGLNTEAFF.

This clone was observed a single time. The rearrangement joins TRBV6-1 to TRBJ2-7; D is uncertain. CDR3 length: 14 residues. Germline loops: CDR1 MNHNS, CDR2 SASEGT. The V and J ends lost 0 bases and 2 bases respectively, with 8 bases between them. The CDR3 sequence is CASSEAGWTYEQYF. The CDR3 DNA reads as TGTGCCAGCAGTGAAGCAGGGTGGACCTACGAGCAGTACTTC.

This chain connects TRBV5-4 to TRBJ2-7, with 13 bases fitting TRBD2. CDR3 size: 14 residues. Germline trimming cut 3 bases from V and 6 bases from J; bases unmatched to any gene: 3. Germline CDR1 and CDR2: SGHNT and YYREEE (reference sequence). Here the CDR3 reads CASSSLAGGLEQYF. The CDR3 DNA follows: TGTGCCAGCAGCTCACTAGCGGGAGGGCTCGAGCAGTACTTC.

The sample holds a few counts of this clone. The chain joins TRBV28 to TRBJ2-2; TRBD2 is a possible D gene (5 bases). V was shortened by 8 bases and J by 0 bases, with 16 bases between the two germline ends. Germline V gene lookup returns CDR1 MDHEN and CDR2 SYDVKM. There are 16 residues in the CDR3. For the CDR3, the DNA is TGTGCCAGCTCTGGGTGGCGGCGGGCGAACACCGGGGAGCTGTTTTTT. It translates to CASSGWRRANTGELFF.

The V call is TRBV4-3, the J call TRBJ2-2, with 12 positions matching TRBD2. Losses at the gene ends were 3 bases for V and 4 bases for J; bases not matched to a gene: 0. The CDR3 loop spans 15 amino acids. Germline CDR1 is LGHNA and CDR2 is YSLEER. CDR3: CASSQGLAGTGELFF. The CDR3 coding sequence is TGCGCCAGCAGCCAGGGACTAGCGGGCACCGGGGAGCTGTTTTTT.

The genes are TRBV30 and TRBJ2-7; D gene unclear. V was clipped by 2 bases and J by 2 bases, with 7 bases between them. Germline V gene lookup returns CDR1 GTSNPN and CDR2 SVGIG (reference sequence). The CDR3 is made up of 12 amino acids. The chain's CDR3 is CAWSTGPYEQYF. CDR3 in DNA: TGTGCCTGGAGTACTGGCCCCTACGAGCAGTACTTC.

The chain has TRBV11-2 and TRBJ1-4; no definite D call. V was pared by 5 bases and J by 7 bases, with 23 bases between. In germline, CDR1 is SGHAT, CDR2 FQNNGV. The CDR3 loop spans 17 amino acids. DNA for the CDR3: TGTGCCAGCAGCCCCCCTAGCCCCCCCGGGGTGAGTGAAAAACTGTTTTTT. Amino acid sequence: CASSPPSPPGVSEKLFF.

The genes are TRBV29-1 and TRBJ2-3; no firm D call. Trimming stripped 5 bases from V and 1 base from J, with 10 bases between. Germline CDR1 reads SQVTM; CDR2 reads ANQGSEA. The CDR3 is 13 amino acids. The DNA for the CDR3 is TGCAGCGTTAGGGCCGAACGCACAGATACGCAGTATTTT. As protein: CSVRAERTDTQYF.

The chain recombines TRBV7-9 with TRBJ2-1; possibly TRBD2 for D (5 bases). The CDR3 has 14 amino acids. Per germline, CDR1 SEHNR and CDR2 FQNEAQ (reference sequence). V was clipped by 4 bases and J by 5 bases, with 12 bases between them. CDR3 amino acids: CASSYLSGHNEQFF. The DNA of the CDR3 is TGTGCCAGCAGCTATCTAAGCGGTCACAATGAGCAGTTCTTC.

V usage is TRBV29-1 and J usage is TRBJ1-4; the D gene is possibly TRBD1 (5 bases). CDR1 and CDR2 from the germline V gene are SQVTM and ANQGSEA. This CDR3 is 13 amino acids long. Trimming took 4 bases from V and 6 from J, leaving 12 bases between them. The CDR3 loop reads CSVAARGYEKLFF. The CDR3 DNA follows: TGCAGCGTTGCTGCTAGGGGATATGAAAAACTGTTTTTT.

The CDR3 nucleotides read TGCAGCGCCGCGTGGGGGAGCACAGATACGCAGTATTTT. Its protein product is CSAAWGSTDTQYF. The chain is built from TRBV29-1 and TRBJ2-3; TRBD1 or TRBD2 may be the D gene (5 bases each). There are 13 residues in the CDR3. Trimming took 7 bases from V and 0 from J, leaving 11 bases between them. Germline V lookup: CDR1 SQVTM, CDR2 ANQGSEA.

V is TRBV28 and J is TRBJ2-7; D not resolved. The germline V gene encodes CDR1 MDHEN and CDR2 SYDVKM. The V gene lost 3 bases and the J gene lost 0 bases, with 6 bases spanning the gap. This CDR3 is built from 13 residues. The CDR3 region is CASSFPVSYEQYF. The CDR3 nucleotides are TGTGCCAGCAGTTTCCCGGTCTCCTACGAGCAGTACTTC.

The genes are TRBV4-2 and TRBJ1-5; 7 bases are shared with TRBD1. Germline V gene sequence: CDR1 LGHNA, CDR2 YNFKEQ. Trimming removed 4 bases from V and 0 bases from J; junction bases left unmatched: 6. CDR3 size: 16 residues. Here the CDR3 reads CASSPSTGNSNQPQHF. DNA of the CDR3: TGTGCCAGCAGCCCATCGACAGGGAATAGCAATCAGCCCCAGCATTTT.

The chain couples TRBV11-2 to TRBJ2-7; 9 bases align to TRBD1. Germline V gives CDR1 SGHAT, CDR2 FQNNGV. The V segment lost 4 bases and the J segment 0 bases; nucleotides outside the gene matches: 1. CDR3 size: 14 residues. DNA of the CDR3: TGTGCCAGCAGCTGGGGACAGGGCTCCTACGAGCAGTACTTC. Its translation is CASSWGQGSYEQYF.

The V gene is TRBV7-9, the J gene TRBJ2-2; the D gene could be TRBD1 or TRBD2 (6 bases each). The CDR3 consists of 15 residues. With 3 bases removed from V and 5 bases from J, the gap between germline ends came to 13 bases. Germline V gives CDR1 SEHNR, CDR2 FQNEAQ (reference sequence). The CDR3 DNA is TGTGCCAGCAGCTTCGAGGGGGGTAGGACCGGGGAGCTGTTTTTT. It specifies CASSFEGGRTGELFF.

V is TRBV27 and J is TRBJ2-3; D unclear. Trimming removed 8 bases from V and 0 bases from J, with 21 bases in between. This CDR3 is 17 amino acids long. CDR1 and CDR2 from the germline V gene are MNHEY and SMNVEV (reference sequence). The CDR3 region is CASYRKSAAVSTDTQYF. CDR3 in DNA: TGTGCCAGCTACCGCAAGTCGGCGGCAGTTAGCACAGATACGCAGTATTTT.

This chain uses TRBV2 with TRBJ2-7, with D uncertain. The V and J ends lost 4 bases and 0 bases respectively, with 7 bases between them. Looked up from germline, CDR1 is SNHLY and CDR2 is FYNNEI. The CDR3 loop spans 13 amino acids. CDR3 DNA sequence: TGTGCCAGCAGTGTGGAGTACTCCTACGAGCAGTACTTC. Translation: CASSVEYSYEQYF.

The chain recombines TRBV5-4 with TRBJ1-3; D possibly corresponds to TRBD1 (5 bases). CDR1 is SGHNT, CDR2 YYREEE, per germline (reference sequence). Trimming left V 3 bases short and J 3 bases short, with 10 bases between. CDR3 length equals 14 residues. The CDR3 DNA follows: TGTGCCAGCAGCTCACCGACAGATGGAAACACCATATATTTT. Its translation is CASSSPTDGNTIYF.